One sample yielded the 26 T cell receptor beta chains listed below, sequenced in a study of control samples from healthy donors and cancer patients. This table comes from immunoSEQ multiplex PCR, and its TCRdb copy is limited to in-frame clones, with some not included. The sample includes 120,000 or so clones, more than 75% of them seen just once. Sequencing was carried out using blood. The receptors come from a man aged 40-55 years in good health.

The chain uses TRBV24-1 and TRBJ1-2; 8 bases agree with TRBD1. The V gene's germline CDR1 is KGHDR and CDR2 SFDVKD. Unmatched junction bases numbered 6, after V lost 3 bases and J lost 4 bases. The CDR3 runs to 15 residues. The CDR3 sequence is CATSDAGQGGYGYTF. DNA of the CDR3: TGTGCCACCAGTGATGCCGGACAGGGAGGCTATGGCTACACCTTC.

This chain joins TRBV18 and TRBJ2-1; D gene ambiguous. Germline CDR1 and CDR2: KGHSH and LQKENI. This CDR3 comprises 15 residues. V was cut by 2 bases and J by 0 bases, with 8 bases left in between. CDR3 in DNA: TGTGCCAGCTCACCAGGTCCAAGCTCCTACAATGAGCAGTTCTTC. This translates into CASSPGPSSYNEQFF.

This rearrangement joins TRBV29-1 to TRBJ1-3; TRBD1 might be the D (5 bases). This CDR3 has 11 residues. Germline V gene data show CDR1 as SQVTM and CDR2 as ANQGSEA. V lost 8 bases to trimming and J lost 8 bases, with 13 bases between them. CDR3 sequence: CSYMRGDTIYF. The DNA for the CDR3 is TGCAGCTATATGAGGGGAGACACCATATATTTT. The whole variable domain, filled in from reference TRBV29-1 and TRBJ1-3, reads SAVISQKPSRDICQRGTSLTIQCQVDSQVTMMFWYRQQPGQSLTLIATANQGSEATYESGFVIDKFPISRPNLTFSTLTVSNMSPEDSSIYLCSYMRGDTIYFGEGSWLTVV.

This clone turned up a few times. This sequence joins TRBV7-9 and TRBJ1-6, with a weak D call TRBD1 (5 bases). CDR1 is SEHNR and CDR2 is FQNEAQ in the germline V gene (reference sequence). CDR3 length equals 15 residues. V was clipped by 1 base and J by 4 bases, with 8 bases between them. CDR3 DNA sequence: TGTGCCAGCAGCTTAGGGGGGGGATATAATTCACCCCTCCACTTT. Its translation: CASSLGGGYNSPLHF.

This clone appeared once. The J gene is TRBJ2-5, the V gene TRBV19; no reliable D call. The CDR3 sequence is 16 residues long. From germline, CDR1 is LNHDA and CDR2 SQIVND (reference sequence). V was clipped by 4 bases and J by 5 bases, with 20 bases between them. The CDR3 bases are TGTGCCAGTAGTACCCGGTCAATCTCAACCTGGGAGACCCAGTACTTC. It translates to CASSTRSISTWETQYF.

This chain connects TRBV7-6 to TRBJ2-5, with D perhaps TRBD2 (6 bases). Germline V gene lookup returns CDR1 SGHVS and CDR2 FNYEAQ. V gave up 4 bases and J gave up 2 bases, with 17 bases separating them. The CDR3 length is 16 residues. CDR3 DNA: TGTGCCAGCAGCTCCGTGGTTAGCGGACCACAAGAGACCCAGTACTTC. Translated: CASSSVVSGPQETQYF.

This clone showed up just once. The genes are TRBV7-8 and TRBJ2-3; D not resolved. Germline CDR1 SGHVS, CDR2 FQNEAQ. V was clipped by 5 bases and J by 6 bases, with 12 bases between them. The CDR3 runs 13 residues. In DNA form, the CDR3 reads TGTGCCAGCAGCCTGGACCCCTGGGATACGCAGTATTTT. This sequence encodes CASSLDPWDTQYF.

The chain joins TRBV9 to TRBJ2-3, with D possibly TRBD1 on 5 matching bases. Germline-derived CDR1 and CDR2 are SGDLS and YYNGEE. V was trimmed by 0 bases and J by 2 bases, leaving 10 bases between them. The CDR3 runs 15 residues. The CDR3 nucleotides read TGTGCCAGCAGCGTAGAGGGGCGACTCACAGATACGCAGTATTTT. Amino acids: CASSVEGRLTDTQYF.

This chain connects TRBV4-3 to TRBJ2-3; no reliable D call. There are 15 residues in the CDR3. V lost 1 base, J lost 7 bases, and 15 bases lay in between. Germline V gene lookup returns CDR1 LGHNA and CDR2 YSLEER. CDR3 sequence reads: CASSQGGRFSNTQYF. CDR3 DNA: TGCGCCAGCAGCCAAGGTGGAAGGTTTTCGAATACGCAGTATTTT.

J is TRBJ2-5 and V is TRBV2, with 9 bases fitting TRBD2. The J segment lost 9 bases and the V segment lost 10 bases, leaving 9 bases of the junction unmatched. Germline CDR1 is SNHLY and CDR2 is FYNNEI. The CDR3 is 12 amino acids. The CDR3 DNA is TGTGCCACTAACCTACTAGCGGGCCCCCAGTACTTC. Protein product: CATNLLAGPQYF.

J is TRBJ2-7 and V is TRBV5-1; D gene ambiguous. The CDR3 has 15 amino acids. V was clipped by 5 bases and J by 2 bases, with 17 bases between them. Looked up from germline, CDR1 is SGHRS and CDR2 is YFSETQ. The CDR3 region has the DNA TGCGCCAGCAGGCCCATTGCGGCGCCCCCCTACGAGCAGTACTTC. Translation gives CASRPIAAPPYEQYF. Full variable domain (outside the CDR3, taken from reference TRBV5-1 and TRBJ2-7): KAGVTQTPRYLIKTRGQQVTLSCSPISGHRSVSWYQQTPGQGLQFLFEYFSETQRNKGNFPGRFSGRQFSNSRSEMNVSTLELGDSALYLCASRPIAAPPYEQYFGPGTRLTVT.

The V call is TRBV7-9, the J call TRBJ2-7; 7 nucleotides match TRBD1. The CDR3 consists of 17 residues. The junction had 17 bases not matched to a gene; V was cut back by 0 bases and J by 9 bases. From germline, CDR1 is SEHNR and CDR2 FQNEAQ (reference sequence). CDR3 protein: CASSLAGTGASSVRQYF. CDR3 nucleotides: TGTGCCAGCAGCTTAGCGGGAACAGGGGCGTCCTCGGTAAGGCAGTACTTC.

V is TRBV2 and J is TRBJ2-3; D perhaps matches TRBD2 (6 bases). V dropped 1 base and J dropped 4 bases, with 12 bases sitting between them. CDR3 length: 15 amino acids. The V gene's germline CDR1 is SNHLY and CDR2 FYNNEI. The CDR3 DNA sequence: TGTGCCAGCAGTGAAGGGGTAGGCGGGGCAGATACGCAGTATTTT. This encodes CASSEGVGGADTQYF. Full variable domain (missing parts from reference TRBV2 and TRBJ2-3): EPEVTQTPSHQVTQMGQEVILRCVPISNHLYFYWYRQILGQKVEFLVSFYNNEISEKSEIFDDQFSVERPDGSNFTLKIRSTKLEDSAMYFCASSEGVGGADTQYFGPGTRLTVL.

The chain couples TRBV19 to TRBJ2-2; D may be TRBD1 or TRBD2 (6 bases each). The CDR3 loop spans 13 amino acids. V was trimmed by 8 bases and J by 5 bases, leaving 12 bases between them. The germline gives CDR1 LNHDA, CDR2 SQIVND (reference sequence). Written as DNA, the CDR3 is TGTGCCAGTCGGGGGCCGAGGACCGGGGAGCTGTTTTTT. Protein product: CASRGPRTGELFF.

This sequence joins TRBV6-5 and TRBJ1-2, with TRBD1 as a possible D gene (6 bases). There are 13 residues in the CDR3. Trimming left V 8 bases short and J 4 bases short, with 14 bases between. Germline lookup yields CDR1 MNHEY and CDR2 SVGAGI. The CDR3 is CASGVTGRYGYTF. In DNA form, the CDR3 reads TGTGCCAGCGGGGTAACAGGGCGCTATGGCTACACCTTC.

The V call is TRBV3-1 (or the pseudogene TRBV3-2), the J call TRBJ2-3, with D maybe TRBD2 (6 bases). V lost 1 base and J lost 11, with 10 bases in between. CDR3 size: 12 residues. Germline assignment: CDR1 LGHDT and CDR2 YNNKEL (reference sequence). CDR3 sequence: CASSQGGVWQYF. The CDR3 DNA reads TGTGCCAGCAGCCAAGGGGGGGTTTGGCAGTATTTT.

The genes are TRBV10-1 and TRBJ1-3; D is uncertain. Germline V CDR1 and CDR2: WNHNN, SYGVQD (reference sequence). This CDR3 contains 13 residues. The V end was cut by 4 bases, the J end by 0 bases, with 4 bases between. CDR3 DNA sequence: TGCGCCAGCAGTGCAGGCTCTGGAAACACCATATATTTT. Amino acid sequence: CASSAGSGNTIYF.

This clone has only a few counts. The chain has TRBV18 and TRBJ2-4; D might be TRBD1 (5 bases). CDR3 size: 15 residues. V shed 3 bases and J shed 2 bases, with 11 bases lying between them. Germline-derived CDR1 and CDR2 are KGHSH and LQKENI. The DNA for the CDR3 is TGTGCCAGCTCACCTTTACAGGACCCCAAAAACATTCAGTACTTC. It codes for CASSPLQDPKNIQYF. Using reference TRBV18 and TRBJ2-4 for the parts outside the CDR3, the full variable domain is NAGVMQNPRHLVRRRGQEARLRCSPMKGHSHVYWYRQLPEEGLKFMVYLQKENIIDESGMPKERFSAEFPKEGPSILRIQQVVRGDSAAYFCASSPLQDPKNIQYFGAGTRLSVL.

This chain connects TRBV7-2 to TRBJ2-6, with D hard to call. The CDR3 runs 16 residues. V was pared by 1 base and J by 3 bases, with 10 bases between. Germline V gene data show CDR1 as SGHTA and CDR2 as FQGNSA. CDR3 loop: CASSLVGVGGANVLTF. As DNA, the CDR3 is TGTGCCAGCAGCTTAGTTGGGGTTGGTGGGGCCAACGTCCTGACTTTC.

This clone has only one observation. The chain uses TRBV4-3 and TRBJ2-2; D might be TRBD1 or TRBD2, each matching 5 bases. The CDR3 runs to 13 residues. Trimming cost V 0 bases and J 11 bases, with 10 bases left between them. Germline CDR1 is LGHNA and CDR2 is YSLEER. The CDR3 nucleotides read TGCGCCAGCAGCCAAGATTCAGGGAGCGAGCTGTTTTTT. This sequence encodes CASSQDSGSELFF.

V is TRBV9 and J is TRBJ2-2, with no clear D. The V gene lost 0 bases and the J gene lost 1 base, with 7 bases spanning the gap. The CDR3 has 15 amino acids. Germline CDR1 is SGDLS and CDR2 is YYNGEE. The CDR3 loop is CASSVGLLNTGELFF. As DNA, the CDR3 is TGTGCCAGCAGCGTAGGCCTTCTGAACACCGGGGAGCTGTTTTTT.

V is TRBV18 and J is TRBJ1-5; D is unresolved. Trimming left V 0 bases short and J 3 bases short, with 6 bases between. The CDR3 runs to 14 residues. The germline V gene has CDR1 KGHSH and CDR2 LQKENI. CDR3 in amino acids: CASSPPGDNQPQHF. DNA of the CDR3: TGTGCCAGCTCACCACCGGGTGACAATCAGCCCCAGCATTTT.

CDR3 in DNA: TGTGCCAGCAGCGTGGATCTAGCGGGGGGAGAGTACGAGCAGTACTTC. Amino acids: CASSVDLAGGEYEQYF. The genes are TRBV5-4 and TRBJ2-7; 11 nucleotides agree with TRBD2. V dropped 4 bases and J dropped 4; count of bases not matched to a gene: 10. The CDR3 spans 16 residues. Germline values: CDR1 SGHNT, CDR2 YYREEE (reference sequence).

The V and J genes are TRBV6-1 and TRBJ1-2; 7 nucleotides match TRBD1. J gave up 6 bases and V 3 bases, and 10 bases lay outside the gene matches. The CDR3 has 15 amino acids. The germline CDR1 and CDR2 sequences are MNHNS and SASEGT. CDR3 loop: CASSEGDRVRNGYTF. For the CDR3, the DNA is TGTGCCAGCAGTGAGGGAGACAGGGTTCGTAATGGCTACACCTTC.

This chain links TRBV11-2 with TRBJ1-1; D is unresolved. Germline lookup yields CDR1 SGHAT and CDR2 FQNNGV. The CDR3 is made up of 15 amino acids. The V end lost 0 bases, the J end lost 5 bases, and 13 bases lay between the germline ends. CDR3 in DNA: TGTGCCAGCAGCTTAGAACCCACAGAAATGACTGAAGCTTTCTTT. Its protein is CASSLEPTEMTEAFF.

The rearrangement joins TRBV14 to TRBJ2-3, with 9 bases that match TRBD2. CDR1 SGHDN and CDR2 FVKESK come from the germline V gene. J lost 2 bases, V lost 3 bases, and 9 bases had no gene match. The CDR3 contains 17 residues. The CDR3 coding sequence is TGTGCCAGCAGCCAGCTGCGGGGGGGCCGGGACACAGATACGCAGTATTTT. Protein product: CASSQLRGGRDTDTQYF.